The clone carrying this T cell receptor beta chain was detected many times. Antigen unknown. This entry comes from a study of spatial heterogeneity in lung cancer. General study findings and limits: More often at tumor resection than at routine follow-up, ubiquitous expanded tumor TCRs were detected in the blood.

TCRdb passed the 5' RACE reads through MiXCR, listing each CDR3 protein once. The sample carries about 95,000 distinct CDR3 sequences, approximately 8.2% recorded once. Time point described: sample taken at primary tumor resection. The input material, whole RNA from tumor, nontumor lung or frozen PBMC, was sequenced unsorted. This CDR3 contains 13 residues. V dropped 6 bases and J dropped 12 bases, with 17 bases sitting between them. This specimen was PBMCs, taken at surgery. V and J are TRBV12-3 or TRBV12-4 and TRBJ1-4; D gene uncertain. The source of this sequence is a male donor with early-stage non-small cell lung cancer. CDR3 bases: TGTGCCAGCAGCCTGGACGGACGGGCGGAACTGTTTTTT. Its protein product is CASSLDGRAELFF.